Presented here are 24 T cell receptor beta chains from one specimen sequenced in a study of CD8+ T cells in alopecia areata. Reverse transcribed after extraction, RNA yielded cDNA as the sequencing template. The protocol was immunoSEQ multiplex PCR, while the TCRdb copy is restricted to in-frame clones and leaves out a portion. The sample holds about 180,000 clones, about 66% seen once. This material consisted of CD8+ T cells sorted from blood, taken at week 0. The source of these receptors is a human donor with alopecia areata.

The chain recombines TRBV6-5 with TRBJ1-2; no clear D. Germline-derived CDR1 and CDR2 are MNHEY and SVGAGI. Trimming took 2 bases from V and 4 from J, leaving 11 bases between them. This CDR3 region has 14 residues. CDR3 nucleotides: TGTGCCAGCAGTTACACGGACGGAAGCTATGGCTACACCTTC. Amino acid sequence: CASSYTDGSYGYTF.

The rearrangement joins TRBV5-1 to TRBJ1-5; 9 positions agree with TRBD1. With V trimmed by 5 bases and J by 3 bases, 9 bases remained unmatched. The CDR3 length is 16 residues. CDR1 is SGHRS and CDR2 is YFSETQ in the germline V gene. DNA for the CDR3: TGCGCCAGCAGGGAAAATACAGGGGGCAACAATCAGCCCCAGCATTTT. Translation gives CASRENTGGNNQPQHF.

The genes are TRBV4-1 and TRBJ1-2; TRBD1 matches at 10 bases. V was pared by 3 bases and J by 2 bases, with 3 bases of the junction left unmatched. This CDR3 has 15 amino acids. Germline CDR1 is MGHRA and CDR2 is YSYEKL. DNA of the CDR3: TGCGCCAGCAGCCATAAGACAGGGGGCAACTATGGCTACACCTTC. This gives the protein CASSHKTGGNYGYTF.

The chain recombines TRBV15 with TRBJ1-2; D is perhaps TRBD1 (5 bases). The CDR3 is 17 residues long. In germline, CDR1 is LNHNV, CDR2 YYDKDF (reference sequence). V lost 0 bases and J lost 6, with 20 bases in between. CDR3 region: CATSRDRGRAREDGYTF. The CDR3 region has the DNA TGTGCCACCAGCAGAGATCGGGGCCGGGCCAGGGAGGATGGCTACACCTTC.

This sequence joins TRBV30 and TRBJ1-2; D remains ambiguous. CDR1 is GTSNPN, CDR2 SVGIG, per germline (reference sequence). This CDR3 region has 12 residues. V lost 5 bases, J lost 0 bases, and 7 bases lay in between. The CDR3 DNA follows: TGTGCCTGGCGAATAGCTAACTATGGCTACACCTTC. Its protein product is CAWRIANYGYTF.

This clone was seen a handful of times. The chain combines TRBV13 with TRBJ1-1, with 8 bases lining up with TRBD1. From germline, CDR1 is PRHDT and CDR2 FYEKMQ (reference sequence). Losses at the gene ends were 5 bases for V and 11 bases for J; bases not matched to a gene: 7. CDR3 length: 12 amino acids. Here the CDR3 DNA reads TGTGCCAGCAGCATCGGACAGGGTTGGGCTTTCTTT. This gives the protein CASSIGQGWAFF.

V and J are TRBV27 and TRBJ2-4; the D gene is possibly TRBD1 (6 bases). The V end lost 5 bases, the J end lost 0 bases, and 14 bases lay between the germline ends. The CDR3 runs 16 residues. Per germline, CDR1 MNHEY and CDR2 SMNVEV (reference sequence). The CDR3 reads CASSPDQGIAKNIQYF. The CDR3 coding sequence is TGTGCCAGCAGTCCAGACCAGGGGATAGCCAAAAACATTCAGTACTTC.

The chain is built from TRBV5-1 and TRBJ2-7; D is unclear. This CDR3 is built from 13 residues. V was shortened by 5 bases and J by 5 bases, with 14 bases between the two germline ends. The V gene's germline CDR1 is SGHRS and CDR2 YFSETQ. CDR3 nucleotides: TGCGCCAGCAGTGAGGACGCCTGGCACGAGCAGTACTTC. It translates to CASSEDAWHEQYF.

This clone was seen a handful of times. The chain employs TRBV27 and TRBJ2-7; the match to TRBD1 covers 9 bases. The CDR3 sequence is 12 residues long. The germline gives CDR1 MNHEY, CDR2 SMNVEV (reference sequence). After removal of 7 bases from V and 5 bases from J, the junction contained 3 bases not matched to a gene. In DNA form, the CDR3 reads TGTGCCAGCAAAACAGGGGGCAACGAGCAGTACTTC. It codes for CASKTGGNEQYF.

The chain joins TRBV2 to TRBJ1-4; the D is unclear. The CDR3 spans 10 residues. The germline gives CDR1 SNHLY, CDR2 FYNNEI. V lost 6 bases and J 8 bases, leaving 4 bases between the germline ends. The CDR3, as DNA: TGTGCCAGCAGGGAGGAAAAACTGTTTTTT. Protein product: CASREEKLFF.

The chain links TRBV4-1 to TRBJ2-5; 10 nucleotides match TRBD2. Losses at the gene ends were 2 bases for V and 0 bases for J; bases not matched to a gene: 3. The V gene's germline CDR1 is MGHRA and CDR2 YSYEKL. The CDR3 has 16 amino acids. The CDR3 reads CASSQRTSGYQETQYF. The CDR3 region has the DNA TGCGCCAGCAGCCAACGGACTAGCGGATACCAAGAGACCCAGTACTTC.

The rearrangement links TRBV13 to TRBJ2-7, with D tentatively TRBD1 (5 bases). V was shortened by 3 bases and J by 0 bases, with 9 bases between the two germline ends. CDR1 is PRHDT, CDR2 FYEKMQ, per germline (reference sequence). CDR3 length: 14 residues. This CDR3 reads CASSLQTDSYEQYF. The CDR3 DNA reads TGTGCCAGCAGCTTGCAGACAGACTCCTACGAGCAGTACTTC.

The chain links TRBV19 to TRBJ2-1; D possibly corresponds to TRBD1 (6 bases). CDR3 length: 15 amino acids. V shed 5 bases and J shed 4 bases, with 15 bases lying between them. The germline V gene has CDR1 LNHDA and CDR2 SQIVND (reference sequence). DNA for the CDR3: TGTGCCAGTAGTCCACGGGGACAACCTTACAATGAGCAGTTCTTC. The encoded protein is CASSPRGQPYNEQFF.

This clone was detected only once. The CDR3 region is CSVYGSGAIITDTQYF. The CDR3 DNA follows: TGCAGCGTTTATGGTAGCGGGGCAATTATCACAGATACGCAGTATTTT. The chain uses TRBV29-1 and TRBJ2-3, with 8 bases that match TRBD2. CDR1 and CDR2 (germline): SQVTM, ANQGSEA. Germline trimming cut 5 bases from V and 2 bases from J; bases unmatched to any gene: 12. There are 16 residues in the CDR3.

The chain recombines TRBV10-2 with TRBJ2-1, with D hard to call. The V end lost 6 bases, the J end lost 7 bases, and 7 bases lay between the germline ends. Germline V CDR1 and CDR2: WSHSY, SAAADI. This CDR3 comprises 11 residues. CDR3 nucleotide sequence: TGCGCCAGCAGCCTGGGGAATGAGCAGTTCTTC. This gives the protein CASSLGNEQFF.

V is TRBV9 and J is TRBJ2-1, with 8 bases aligning to TRBD2. Germline-derived CDR1 and CDR2 are SGDLS and YYNGEE. This CDR3 is built from 16 residues. V lost 2 bases and J lost 7; bases outside the gene matches: 11. CDR3: CASSVSGGASQNEQFF. The CDR3 DNA follows: TGTGCCAGCAGCGTGTCCGGGGGGGCCAGCCAAAATGAGCAGTTCTTC.

This chain connects TRBV20-1 to TRBJ1-2; 9 bases match TRBD1. CDR1 and CDR2 from the germline V gene are DFQATT and SNEGSKA (reference sequence). This CDR3 is 11 amino acids long. J was trimmed by 6 bases and V by 6 bases; bases with no gene match: 2. In DNA form, the CDR3 reads TGCAGTGCGACAGGGGGACATGGCTACACCTTC. This translates into CSATGGHGYTF.

The chain joins TRBV19 to TRBJ1-1; 7 bases are a match to TRBD1. Germline values: CDR1 LNHDA, CDR2 SQIVND (reference sequence). V was clipped by 10 bases and J by 6 bases; unmatched bases: 8. This CDR3 region has 12 residues. CDR3 residues: CATSPGQSEAFF. The CDR3 nucleotides are TGTGCCACCTCCCCGGGACAGTCTGAAGCTTTCTTT.

This clone was counted between two and nine times. The rearrangement links TRBV5-1 to TRBJ2-1; 9 bases agree with TRBD1. CDR1 is SGHRS and CDR2 is YFSETQ in the germline V gene. V lost 1 base and J lost 8; bases outside the gene matches: 7. This CDR3 is 15 amino acids long. The CDR3 bases are TGCGCCAGCAGCTTGTATGGACAGGGGAGGGATGAGCAGTTCTTC. It translates to CASSLYGQGRDEQFF. Full variable domain (outside the CDR3, taken from reference TRBV5-1 and TRBJ2-1): KAGVTQTPRYLIKTRGQQVTLSCSPISGHRSVSWYQQTPGQGLQFLFEYFSETQRNKGNFPGRFSGRQFSNSRSEMNVSTLELGDSALYLCASSLYGQGRDEQFFGPGTRLTVL.

The chain couples TRBV27 to TRBJ1-2; D call uncertain. This CDR3 is built from 17 residues. V was cut by 0 bases and J by 5 bases, with 19 bases left in between. Germline V gene lookup returns CDR1 MNHEY and CDR2 SMNVEV (reference sequence). CDR3 sequence: CASSLSIGGGIGYGYTF. The CDR3 DNA follows: TGTGCCAGCAGTTTATCGATTGGTGGAGGCATAGGGTATGGCTACACCTTC.

The table lists this clone with a few counts. CDR3 in amino acids: CSVEFDDGDYGYTF. As DNA, the CDR3 is TGCAGCGTTGAGTTCGATGACGGGGACTATGGCTACACCTTC. The chain is built from TRBV29-1 and TRBJ1-2; D is uncertain. CDR3 length: 14 amino acids. Per the germline V gene, CDR1 is SQVTM and CDR2 is ANQGSEA. V lost 3 bases and J lost 3, with 14 bases in between.

This sequence joins TRBV6-5 and TRBJ1-3; D remains unclear. The length of the CDR3 is 16 residues. CDR1 and CDR2 (germline): MNHEY, SVGAGI. The V end was cut by 0 bases, the J end by 2 bases, with 11 bases between. CDR3 nucleotide sequence: TGTGCCAGCAGTTACTCCGATGCCGGCGCTGGAAACACCATATATTTT. Amino acids: CASSYSDAGAGNTIYF.

The chain couples TRBV27 to TRBJ1-5; D perhaps matches TRBD1 (5 bases). V was shortened by 3 bases and J by 4 bases, with 13 bases between the two germline ends. Germline assignment: CDR1 MNHEY and CDR2 SMNVEV (reference sequence). The CDR3 is 15 amino acids. The CDR3 sequence is CASSLGGRGNQPQHF. The CDR3 bases are TGTGCCAGCAGTTTGGGGGGGAGAGGGAATCAGCCCCAGCATTTT.

The chain combines TRBV29-1 with TRBJ1-2; perhaps TRBD1 as D (6 bases). CDR3 length: 17 amino acids. Trimming cost V 3 bases and J 4 bases, with 24 bases left between them. The germline V gene has CDR1 SQVTM and CDR2 ANQGSEA. CDR3 in amino acids: CSVELPQRQESSYGYTF. Here the CDR3 DNA reads TGCAGCGTTGAGCTGCCCCAAAGACAGGAGAGCTCCTATGGCTACACCTTC.